This T cell receptor (beta chain) appears in the sequencing data of a study of cytomegalovirus exposure and HLA in healthy donors. Trimming took 5 bases from V and 4 from J, leaving 8 bases between them. The CDR3 totals 13 residues. The V gene's germline CDR1 is SEHNR and CDR2 FQNEAQ (reference sequence). PCR was performed using 60 Vbeta and 13 Jbeta primers. Method: immunoSEQ multiplex PCR; TCRdb's copy keeps in-frame clones and lacks some. The data hold 130,000 to 150,000 clones, with roughly 80% observed a single time. Worth noting for this clone: What it binds is not known.

Study outcomes and limitations: A later analysis reportedly found that, within productive TCRs, an Asian-associated ancestry cluster had fewer N-insertions than the mean observed across the approximately 690 donors.

This receptor was identified in a woman in her thirties or forties in good health and CMV-seropositive. The genes are TRBV7-9 and TRBJ1-4; weak D call: TRBD1 (5 bases). Sequencing was performed on PBMCs. For the CDR3, the DNA is TGTGCCAGCAGCGAGACAGTTAATGAAAAACTGTTTTTT. Its translation is CASSETVNEKLFF.